The sequence of this T cell receptor (beta chain) was determined in a study of CD8 T cells in ankylosing spondylitis. Study-level points and caveats: Significant enrichment of disease-linked clones was reported in matched ankylosing spondylitis synovial fluid.

This clonotype was detected ten times or more. Antigen: not known. TCRdb processed the 5' RACE reads anew with MiXCR; each CDR3 protein has one entry. This sample has 130,000 or so distinct CDR3 sequences; roughly 10% occur once, and the top ten carry about 3.8%. The sequence was collected from a female donor with ankylosing spondylitis or in good health (not recorded which). Sequencing was performed on blood, either unsorted or a sorted T cell fraction (not recorded which).

In nucleotides, the CDR3 is TGCGCCAGCAGCCTTTTGGACACCTTGAACACTGAAGCTTTCTTT. It is translated as CASSLLDTLNTEAFF. The chain combines TRBV5-1 with TRBJ1-1, with D possibly being TRBD1 (5 bases). The CDR3 totals 15 residues. The V gene's germline CDR1 is SGHRS and CDR2 YFSETQ. V lost 4 bases, J lost 0 bases, and 13 bases lay in between.